These 23 T cell receptor beta chains were all obtained from the same sample, sequenced in a study of Ad26.COV2.S vaccination and SARS-CoV-2 variants. The treatment: 15 to 20 received Ad26.COV2.S at low or high dose, single or two shots; about 5 received placebo; per-sample allocation not given. All samples were drawn on day 63, counting from the first vaccine or placebo injection. Some clones are missing from TCRdb's copy, which holds only in-frame ones; the method was immunoSEQ multiplex PCR. Of around 350,000 clones listed, approximately 84% are singletons. This sample comprised peripheral blood, obtained in a trial of Ad26.COV2.S vaccine versus placebo. The receptors originated from a person between 18 and 65 years old who received the Ad26.COV2.S COVID-19 vaccine or a placebo.

A word on this clone: A read error may produce the germline difference seen at one junction end. V and J are TRBV4-1 and TRBJ1-3, with 8 positions matching TRBD1. The CDR3 covers 15 residues. CDR1 is MGHRA, CDR2 YSYEKL, per germline. CDR3 DNA sequence: TGCGCCAGCAGACAAGGACAGGGCCCTGGAAACACCATATATTTT. Translation: CASRQGQGPGNTIYF.

This clone has a single count. The chain links TRBV9 to TRBJ2-1; the D is unclear. V was shortened by 0 bases and J by 6 bases, with 10 bases between the two germline ends. The CDR3 is made up of 14 amino acids. In germline, CDR1 is SGDLS, CDR2 YYNGEE. CDR3 sequence reads: CASSVEIVANEQFF. The CDR3 DNA reads as TGTGCCAGCAGCGTAGAAATTGTGGCCAATGAGCAGTTCTTC.

V and J are TRBV27 and TRBJ2-2, with D hard to call. V lost 5 bases and J 2 bases, leaving 12 bases between the germline ends. Germline CDR1 reads MNHEY; CDR2 reads SMNVEV (reference sequence). CDR3 length equals 15 residues. The CDR3 DNA follows: TGTGCCAGCAGTAGCCAGGCTCTTAACACCGGGGAGCTGTTTTTT. Translated, it gives CASSSQALNTGELFF.

The chain couples TRBV30 to TRBJ2-3; 10 bases align to TRBD2. V shed 3 bases, J shed 4 bases, and the junction held 10 bases outside the gene matches. The CDR3 covers 16 residues. Germline CDR1 is GTSNPN and CDR2 is SVGIG (reference sequence). CDR3 bases: TGTGCCTGGAGCCCCACCCTAGCGGGAGTAGCAGATACGCAGTATTTT. Amino acid sequence: CAWSPTLAGVADTQYF.

This chain links TRBV19 with TRBJ2-7; 7 nucleotides line up with TRBD2. The CDR3 is 14 amino acids. Germline V CDR1 and CDR2: LNHDA, SQIVND (reference sequence). The ends lost 6 bases at V and 3 bases at J; junction bases unmatched: 8. The CDR3 DNA follows: TGTGCCAGTAGCGACAAGCGGGGCAACTACGAGCAGTACTTC. Translating gives CASSDKRGNYEQYF.

The genes are TRBV27 and TRBJ2-1; 8 nucleotides align to TRBD1. Unmatched junction bases numbered 4, after V lost 4 bases and J lost 2 bases. CDR1 is MNHEY, CDR2 SMNVEV, per germline (reference sequence). This CDR3 is 15 amino acids long. For the CDR3, the DNA is TGTGCCAGCAGTTCCCAGGGGGCCCCCTACAATGAGCAGTTCTTC. Translation gives CASSSQGAPYNEQFF.

This clone was observed at least ten times. The chain uses TRBV10-2 and TRBJ2-7; perhaps TRBD1 as D (6 bases). The CDR3 extends over 15 amino acids. Germline values: CDR1 WSHSY, CDR2 SAAADI. With 5 bases removed from V and 2 bases from J, the gap between germline ends came to 16 bases. CDR3 amino acids: CASSRSRDTAYEQYF. The CDR3 coding sequence is TGCGCCAGCAGTCGTTCCCGGGACACTGCCTACGAGCAGTACTTC.

The genes are TRBV25-1 and TRBJ2-5; 8 bases agree with TRBD2. Germline V gene lookup returns CDR1 MGHDK and CDR2 SYGVNS. The CDR3 totals 15 residues. V trimming: 3 bases; J trimming: 3 bases; junction bases outside the gene matches: 6. The CDR3 reads CASSEPSGREETQYF. CDR3 coding DNA: TGTGCCAGCAGTGAGCCCAGCGGGAGAGAAGAGACCCAGTACTTC.

The J gene is TRBJ2-7, the V gene TRBV7-2; D remains unclear. CDR1 and CDR2 from the germline V gene are SGHTA and FQGNSA. The CDR3 covers 15 residues. Trimming took 1 base from V and 0 from J, leaving 10 bases between them. Here the CDR3 DNA reads TGTGCCAGCAGCTTAGAAACGATTTACTCCTACGAGCAGTACTTC. As protein: CASSLETIYSYEQYF. The full variable domain, completed using reference TRBV7-2 and TRBJ2-7, is GAGVSQSPSNKVTEKGKDVELRCDPISGHTALYWYRQSLGQGLEFLIYFQGNSAPDKSGLPSDRFSAERTGGSVSTLTIQRTQQEDSAVYLCASSLETIYSYEQYFGPGTRLTVT.

V is TRBV2 and J is TRBJ1-4; the match to TRBD1 covers 7 bases. The CDR3 loop spans 15 amino acids. Trimming took 7 bases from V and 3 from J; bases not matched to a gene: 8. Germline CDR1 is SNHLY and CDR2 is FYNNEI. The CDR3 nucleotides read TGTGCCAGCAACCCAGGACAGGCCCCTAATGAAAAACTGTTTTTT. This encodes CASNPGQAPNEKLFF. The complete variable domain, with remaining parts taken from reference TRBV2 and TRBJ1-4, reads EPEVTQTPSHQVTQMGQEVILRCVPISNHLYFYWYRQILGQKVEFLVSFYNNEISEKSEIFDDQFSVERPDGSNFTLKIRSTKLEDSAMYFCASNPGQAPNEKLFFGSGTQLSVL.

On this clone: The same CDR3 can be traced to other DNA sequences in this sample. The chain's CDR3 is CASSIRTANYGYTF. In DNA, the CDR3 is TGTGCCAGTAGTATCCGGACAGCCAACTATGGCTACACCTTC. V usage is TRBV19 and J usage is TRBJ1-2; tentatively, D is TRBD1 (6 bases). Germline V gene lookup returns CDR1 LNHDA and CDR2 SQIVND (reference sequence). This CDR3 has 14 amino acids. The germline V and J ends were trimmed by 3 bases and 2 bases, with 10 bases remaining between them.

A remark on this clone: This specimen includes other DNA sequences encoding the same CDR3. This chain connects TRBV12-3 or TRBV12-4 to TRBJ2-2; D unresolved. Trimming left V 3 bases short and J 8 bases short, with 4 bases between. This CDR3 has 11 amino acids. The CDR3: CASSLRGELFF. The CDR3 DNA reads as TGTGCCAGCAGTTTGAGGGGGGAGCTGTTTTTT.

The chain uses TRBV4-3 and TRBJ2-6, with 10 bases that match TRBD1. CDR3 length: 19 amino acids. J gave up 0 bases and V 0 bases, and 5 bases lay outside the gene matches. The germline gives CDR1 LGHNA, CDR2 YSLEER. The CDR3 sequence: CASSQERQGAGSGANVLTF. The CDR3 DNA reads as TGCGCCAGCAGCCAAGAAAGACAGGGGGCGGGCTCTGGGGCCAACGTCCTGACTTTC.

The J gene is TRBJ2-3, the V gene TRBV9, with D possibly matching TRBD1 (6 bases). The germline V gene has CDR1 SGDLS and CDR2 YYNGEE. CDR3 length: 16 amino acids. With 0 bases removed from V and 2 bases from J, the gap between germline ends came to 13 bases. The CDR3 sequence is CASSVATGPLTDTQYF. Here the CDR3 DNA reads TGTGCCAGCAGCGTAGCGACAGGCCCACTCACAGATACGCAGTATTTT.

The J gene is TRBJ1-6, the V gene TRBV5-1, with D possibly matching TRBD1 (6 bases). The V end was cut by 0 bases, the J end by 9 bases, with 13 bases between. CDR1 SGHRS and CDR2 YFSETQ come from the germline V gene. This CDR3 contains 15 residues. The CDR3 DNA follows: TGCGCCAGCAGCTTGGCAGGGGTAGATACTTCACCCCTCCACTTT. This sequence encodes CASSLAGVDTSPLHF.

The chain couples TRBV7-2 to TRBJ2-7; 10 bases are shared with TRBD2. Germline CDR1 is SGHTA and CDR2 is FQGNSA. This CDR3 contains 17 residues. V gave up 1 base and J gave up 2 bases; unmatched junction bases: 8. This CDR3 is CASSLGGTSGETYEQYF. In DNA form, the CDR3 reads TGTGCCAGCAGCTTAGGTGGTACTAGCGGGGAGACCTACGAGCAGTACTTC.

The rearrangement links TRBV3-1 (or the pseudogene TRBV3-2) to TRBJ1-1; D unresolved. Germline lookup yields CDR1 LGHDT and CDR2 YNNKEL (reference sequence). The CDR3 sequence is 13 residues long. Trimming removed 4 bases at V and 1 base at J, with 7 bases between. Here the CDR3 DNA reads TGTGCCAGCAGCCCCCCGGGGAACACTGAAGCTTTCTTT. Translating gives CASSPPGNTEAFF.

The chain recombines TRBV19 with TRBJ1-1; D call uncertain. With 7 bases removed from V and 7 bases from J, the gap between germline ends came to 7 bases. The CDR3 is 10 residues long. The germline gives CDR1 LNHDA, CDR2 SQIVND (reference sequence). CDR3 residues: CASTGNEAFF. In DNA form, the CDR3 reads TGTGCCAGTACGGGGAATGAAGCTTTCTTT.

The chain uses TRBV29-1 and TRBJ2-2; 9 bases agree with TRBD1. J lost 5 bases, V lost 0 bases, and 10 bases had no gene match. Per germline, CDR1 SQVTM and CDR2 ANQGSEA. CDR3 length: 17 residues. The CDR3 nucleotides read TGCAGCGTTGAAGATAGTAGTGGGACAGGGTTAACCGGGGAGCTGTTTTTT. It is translated as CSVEDSSGTGLTGELFF.

V is TRBV18 and J is TRBJ2-7, with D unclear. The length of the CDR3 is 15 residues. V gave up 0 bases and J gave up 0 bases, with 9 bases separating them. Germline V gives CDR1 KGHSH, CDR2 LQKENI. CDR3 amino acids: CASSPPGHHSYEQYF. The CDR3 nucleotides read TGTGCCAGCTCACCACCTGGGCACCACTCCTACGAGCAGTACTTC.

The gene calls are TRBV5-1 and TRBJ1-2; D gene ambiguous. V was trimmed by 4 bases and J by 4 bases, leaving 14 bases between them. The germline V gene encodes CDR1 SGHRS and CDR2 YFSETQ. The CDR3 is 14 residues long. The DNA of the CDR3 is TGCGCCAGCAGCCCGGGCCGGACGGGCTATGGCTACACCTTC. Protein: CASSPGRTGYGYTF. Full variable domain (outside the CDR3, taken from reference TRBV5-1 and TRBJ1-2): KAGVTQTPRYLIKTRGQQVTLSCSPISGHRSVSWYQQTPGQGLQFLFEYFSETQRNKGNFPGRFSGRQFSNSRSEMNVSTLELGDSALYLCASSPGRTGYGYTFGSGTRLTVV.

The CDR3 sequence: CAWTTGTSHREQYF. The CDR3 DNA follows: TGTGCCTGGACCACCGGGACATCGCACCGCGAGCAGTACTTC. The V and J genes are TRBV30 and TRBJ2-7; maybe TRBD1 (6 bases). Germline CDR1 is GTSNPN and CDR2 is SVGIG (reference sequence). Trimming shortened V by 4 bases and J by 6 bases, and 19 bases separated the two germline ends. This CDR3 is built from 14 residues. The variable domain in full, completed from reference TRBV30 and TRBJ2-7, reads SQTIHQWPATLVQPVGSPLSLECTVEGTSNPNLYWYRQAAGRGLQLLFYSVGIGQISSEVPQNLSASRPQDRQFILSSKKLLLSDSGFYLCAWTTGTSHREQYFGPGTRLTVT.

The CDR3 DNA sequence: TGTGCCTGGAGGGACTCCACTAATGAAAAACTGTTTTTT. The encoded protein is CAWRDSTNEKLFF. The rearrangement links TRBV30 to TRBJ1-4, with D unresolved. Germline V gene data show CDR1 as GTSNPN and CDR2 as SVGIG (reference sequence). Between the trimmed V and J ends, which lost 3 bases and 2 bases, there was a span of 7 bases. CDR3 length equals 13 residues.